This T cell receptor (beta chain) came from a study of persistence of HIV-infected CD4 T cells. Regarding the study as a whole: Compared with CD3/CD28-stimulated cells, CMV- and Gag-responding cells showed lower TCRbeta richness.

The stimulus was an HIV-1 Gag 15-mer peptide pool, 0.85 to 1 ug/peptide/mL. CD40L/CD69 double-negative CD45RO-high memory CD4+ T cells were collected. These HIV-1-infected adults initiated suppressive ART in chronic infection. Sequencing used immunoSEQ version 4 in survey mode. Clones were sequenced by immunoSEQ multiplex PCR, and TCRdb holds only the in-frame ones, with some missing. The top ten clones hold roughly 1.8% of a sample with around 60,000 clones, about 77% of them seen once. Points on this clone: Antigen specificity is unknown.

The germline V and J ends were trimmed by 3 bases and 4 bases, with 18 bases remaining between them. Germline values: CDR1 MNHEY, CDR2 SMNVEV (reference sequence). The CDR3 runs 16 residues. The sequence came from an adult man with HIV who was CMV-seropositive. The source material was CD4+ T cells sorted from PBMCs after 18-hour stimulation, sampled from a patient who received antiretroviral therapy. The chain is built from TRBV27 and TRBJ1-2, with D unresolved. CDR3 sequence (DNA): TGTGCCAGCAGTTTTTTCCCCGACACCCTTGGCTATGGCTACACCTTC. Translation: CASSFFPDTLGYGYTF.